The next 23 T cell receptor beta chains were all read from a single sample in a study of CD8+ T cells in alopecia areata (dated by TCRdb to between 2017 and 2018). The method behind the library was the immunoSEQ multiplex PCR assay. For TCR sequencing, RNA was extracted from every sample and reverse transcribed into cDNA to serve as template. Held by TCRdb, this immuneACCESS table contains in-frame sequences only and omits some clones. Under half of the omission traces to an unresolved V gene where checked; the cause of the rest is unknown. This sample gives under 300,000 clones in total; about three fifths of them show up just once. The ten largest clonotypes hold about 0.9% of the sample. The treatment or condition label, read with the paper, signifies: oral pan-JAK inhibitor, 5-10 mg twice daily. The specimen comprised CD4+ T cells sorted from blood, sampled around week 53, from a patient treated with tofacitinib. The receptors here all came from a human donor with alopecia areata.

V usage is TRBV7-2 and J usage is TRBJ2-7; the D is unclear. The CDR3 runs to 14 residues. Looked up from germline, CDR1 is SGHTA and CDR2 is FQGNSA. V shed 5 bases and J shed 2 bases, with 13 bases lying between them. CDR3 coding DNA: TGTGCCAGCAGCAAAAGGGATAGGGCCTACGAGCAGTACTTC. Residues: CASSKRDRAYEQYF.

The rearrangement joins TRBV25-1 to TRBJ1-2; TRBD1 agrees at 7 bases. Germline V gives CDR1 MGHDK, CDR2 SYGVNS. The CDR3 has 15 residues. V lost 5 bases and J lost 3; bases outside the gene matches: 9. The CDR3 DNA reads as TGTGCCAGCAGTCAGAGGACTACAGGGGACTATGGCTACACCTTC. This encodes CASSQRTTGDYGYTF.

This clone was seen more than once but under ten times. The rearrangement uses TRBV7-2 and TRBJ2-3, with D perhaps TRBD1 (6 bases). CDR3 size: 12 residues. Germline-derived CDR1 and CDR2 are SGHTA and FQGNSA. V was shortened by 5 bases and J by 6 bases, with 9 bases between the two germline ends. The CDR3 coding sequence is TGTGCCAGCAGCCAAACAGGGGATACGCAGTATTTT. The encoded protein is CASSQTGDTQYF.

This clone has more than one count but fewer than ten. This chain joins TRBV29-1 and TRBJ2-1; TRBD2 agrees at 11 bases. CDR3 length: 15 amino acids. The germline V gene encodes CDR1 SQVTM and CDR2 ANQGSEA. V shed 1 base, J shed 4 bases, and the junction held 3 bases outside the gene matches. The CDR3 spells CSVEGPSGRYNEQFF. For the CDR3, the DNA is TGCAGCGTTGAAGGGCCTAGCGGGAGGTACAATGAGCAGTTCTTC.

The chain uses TRBV4-3 and TRBJ2-3; D gene ambiguous. Trimming left V 0 bases short and J 5 bases short, with 6 bases between. Per the germline V gene, CDR1 is LGHNA and CDR2 is YSLEER. This CDR3 has 13 residues. CDR3 nucleotides: TGCGCCAGCAGCCAAGATTTTGGAGATACGCAGTATTTT. This encodes CASSQDFGDTQYF.

This clone was observed a single time. CDR3 in amino acids: CASSYSRGGSPYEQYF. CDR3 in DNA: TGTGCCAGCAGTTACTCGAGAGGGGGTTCCCCATACGAGCAGTACTTC. The gene calls are TRBV6-5 and TRBJ2-7, with D maybe TRBD1 (6 bases). The V end was cut by 0 bases, the J end by 4 bases, with 16 bases between. CDR3 length: 16 residues. Germline loops: CDR1 MNHEY, CDR2 SVGAGI.

The rearrangement links TRBV27 to TRBJ2-6; D is unclear. The germline V gene encodes CDR1 MNHEY and CDR2 SMNVEV (reference sequence). The CDR3 covers 16 residues. V was clipped by 5 bases and J by 4 bases, with 15 bases between them. The CDR3 bases are TGTGCCAGCAGTCCCGTCATAGGTCCAGGGGCCAACGTCCTGACTTTC. Residues: CASSPVIGPGANVLTF.

This clone has just a few counts. This chain uses TRBV2 with TRBJ2-3; maybe TRBD2 (5 bases). V lost 11 bases to trimming and J lost 0 bases, with 18 bases between them. The CDR3 runs 15 residues. Germline CDR1 reads SNHLY; CDR2 reads FYNNEI. The CDR3 nucleotides read TGTGCCGACACTAGAACAGCTACTAGCACAGATACGCAGTATTTT. Translating it yields CADTRTATSTDTQYF.

The J gene is TRBJ1-5, the V gene TRBV11-3, with D perhaps matching TRBD1 (5 bases). Trimming left V 5 bases short and J 7 bases short, with 12 bases between. In germline, CDR1 is SGHNT, CDR2 YENEEA. The CDR3 is 13 residues long. CDR3 sequence (DNA): TGTGCCAGCAGCAAAGGGGTTTTGCAGCCCCAGCATTTT. It yields the protein CASSKGVLQPQHF.

The gene calls are TRBV30 and TRBJ1-1; the D gene is possibly TRBD1 (5 bases). CDR1 and CDR2 (germline): GTSNPN, SVGIG (reference sequence). This CDR3 region has 14 residues. V dropped 2 bases and J dropped 0 bases, with 10 bases sitting between them. The CDR3 loop is CAWSKRGMNTEAFF. The CDR3 DNA reads TGTGCCTGGAGTAAGAGGGGAATGAACACTGAAGCTTTCTTT.

This clone was detected ten times or more. Within the sample, other DNA sequences also encode this same CDR3. This chain links TRBV7-9 with TRBJ1-2; D not certain. Between the trimmed V and J ends, which lost 1 base and 3 bases, there was a span of 3 bases. This CDR3 is 12 amino acids long. The germline V gene encodes CDR1 SEHNR and CDR2 FQNEAQ (reference sequence). DNA of the CDR3: TGTGCCAGCAGCTTAGGGGACTATGGCTACACCTTC. It codes for CASSLGDYGYTF. Using reference TRBV7-9 and TRBJ1-2 for the parts outside the CDR3, the full variable domain is DTGVSQNPRHKITKRGQNVTFRCDPISEHNRLYWYRQTLGQGPEFLTYFQNEAQLEKSRLLSDRFSAERPKGSFSTLEIQRTEQGDSAMYLCASSLGDYGYTFGSGTRLTVV.

This clone was observed a handful of times. The CDR3 nucleotides are TGCAGCGTTGCAGAGGGGCTCGGCTACGAGCAGTACTTC. Translated, it gives CSVAEGLGYEQYF. The chain joins TRBV29-1 to TRBJ2-7; TRBD1 or TRBD2 may be the D gene (5 bases each). V was cut by 4 bases and J by 3 bases, with 13 bases left in between. The CDR3 covers 13 residues. Germline lookup yields CDR1 SQVTM and CDR2 ANQGSEA.

The CDR3 DNA is TGCGCCAGCAGCTTGGATGGCCCCAGGGTCACTGAAGCTTTCTTT. Its translation is CASSLDGPRVTEAFF. The J gene is TRBJ1-1, the V gene TRBV5-1, with a weak D call TRBD1 (5 bases). V gave up 0 bases and J gave up 4 bases, with 13 bases separating them. Germline V gives CDR1 SGHRS, CDR2 YFSETQ. The length of the CDR3 is 15 residues.

This chain joins TRBV6-5 and TRBJ2-7; perhaps TRBD2 as D (5 bases). Trimming left V 2 bases short and J 10 bases short, with 15 bases between. CDR1 is MNHEY and CDR2 is SVGAGI in the germline V gene. CDR3 length: 13 amino acids. In nucleotides, the CDR3 is TGTGCCAGCAGTTACCCGGGATTAGAGATACAGTACTTC. Translated: CASSYPGLEIQYF.

The chain recombines TRBV18 with TRBJ1-5; D gene uncertain. The germline CDR1 and CDR2 sequences are KGHSH and LQKENI. The CDR3 runs 12 residues. Between the trimmed V and J ends, which lost 2 bases and 1 base, there was a span of 0 bases. CDR3 DNA sequence: TGTGCCAGCTCACCAAGCAATCAGCCCCAGCATTTT. It specifies CASSPSNQPQHF.

This clone was seen once. V and J are TRBV7-6 and TRBJ1-6; possible D gene TRBD1, 6 bases. Between the trimmed V and J ends, which lost 1 base and 7 bases, there was a span of 8 bases. The CDR3 runs 14 residues. Germline CDR1 is SGHVS and CDR2 is FNYEAQ. CDR3 loop: CASSLDDRNSPLHF. The CDR3 DNA sequence: TGTGCCAGCAGCTTAGACGACAGGAATTCACCCCTCCACTTT.

This rearrangement joins TRBV30 to TRBJ1-1; D not resolved. Germline CDR1 and CDR2: GTSNPN and SVGIG (reference sequence). Trimming removed 5 bases at V and 4 bases at J, with 14 bases between. This CDR3 is built from 13 residues. The CDR3 DNA follows: TGTGCCTGGGGGAGAGATACGGGCACTGAAGCTTTCTTT. This gives the protein CAWGRDTGTEAFF.

The rearrangement joins TRBV2 to TRBJ2-5; possibly TRBD1 for D (5 bases). Trimming stripped 8 bases from V and 4 bases from J, with 14 bases between. Per the germline V gene, CDR1 is SNHLY and CDR2 is FYNNEI. The CDR3 covers 13 residues. CDR3 nucleotides: TGTGCCAGCGGAACAGGATATCGAGAGACCCAGTACTTC. This translates into CASGTGYRETQYF. The whole variable domain, remainder taken from reference TRBV2 and TRBJ2-5, is EPEVTQTPSHQVTQMGQEVILRCVPISNHLYFYWYRQILGQKVEFLVSFYNNEISEKSEIFDDQFSVERPDGSNFTLKIRSTKLEDSAMYFCASGTGYRETQYFGPGTRLLVL.

This clone was seen just once. The chain recombines TRBV6-5 with TRBJ2-5; 7 nucleotides match TRBD1. Germline lookup yields CDR1 MNHEY and CDR2 SVGAGI. The CDR3 extends over 14 amino acids. With 0 bases clipped from V and 3 bases from J, the junction kept 1 base outside the gene matches. Here the CDR3 DNA reads TGTGCCAGCAGTTACTCGACAGGGAAAGAGACCCAGTACTTC. This sequence encodes CASSYSTGKETQYF.

The V and J genes are TRBV7-2 and TRBJ1-4; 8 nucleotides line up with TRBD1. Germline assignment: CDR1 SGHTA and CDR2 FQGNSA. With 5 bases clipped from V and 10 bases from J, the junction kept 12 bases outside the gene matches. The CDR3 has 15 amino acids. The CDR3 nucleotides are TGTGCCAGCAGCCCAATGACAGGGGTATTGGGAAAACTGTTTTTT. This sequence encodes CASSPMTGVLGKLFF.

The CDR3 sequence is CASSVDRPEPYEQYF. In DNA form, the CDR3 reads TGTGCCAGCAGCGTGGACAGACCCGAACCCTACGAGCAGTACTTC. The rearrangement joins TRBV11-1 to TRBJ2-7, with D maybe TRBD1 (6 bases). The CDR3 is made up of 15 amino acids. The germline gives CDR1 SGHAT, CDR2 FQDESV (reference sequence). Deletions cut 5 bases from V and 2 bases from J, with 16 bases between.

The rearrangement uses TRBV6-5 and TRBJ1-1; no definite D call. Trimming shortened V by 6 bases and J by 1 base, and 12 bases separated the two germline ends. The germline CDR1 and CDR2 sequences are MNHEY and SVGAGI. The CDR3 is made up of 14 amino acids. The CDR3 DNA reads TGTGCCAGCAGGGGTCTTACTCAGAACACTGAAGCTTTCTTT. This sequence encodes CASRGLTQNTEAFF.

The V gene is TRBV30, the J gene TRBJ2-5, with D possibly being TRBD2 (5 bases). This CDR3 region has 15 residues. Trimming removed 2 bases from V and 1 base from J, with 14 bases in between. CDR1 is GTSNPN, CDR2 SVGIG, per germline (reference sequence). CDR3 residues: CAWSPGSAVQETQYF. For the CDR3, the DNA is TGTGCCTGGAGTCCCGGGTCAGCGGTCCAAGAGACCCAGTACTTC.